There are many counts of the clone carrying this T cell receptor (beta chain). TCRdb re-clonotyped the PCR reads through MiXCR. The table lists 25,000 to 30,000 clones, around 15% of them singletons. This sample was taken from a study of metastatic and nonmetastatic thyroid tumors. Study at large: Blood and tumor or nodule tissue repertoires from malignant and benign thyroid patients were compared.

Trimming removed 6 bases from V and 5 bases from J; junction bases left unmatched: 15. The CDR3 has 15 residues. CDR1 and CDR2 from the germline V gene are GTSNPN and SVGIG (reference sequence). Treatment of any kind had been given to no patient before thyroid surgery. The chain carries TRBV30 and TRBJ1-1; 7 nucleotides agree with TRBD1. Sequences were obtained from blood. The TCR originated in a female donor with papillary thyroid cancer or a benign thyroid nodule (not recorded which). Some clones in this sample may be carry-over from other donors' samples. The CDR3 sequence: CACRRGGPTGTEAFF. CDR3 nucleotide sequence: TGTGCCTGCCGTAGAGGGGGCCCGACTGGGACTGAAGCTTTCTTT.